This T cell receptor (beta chain) was sequenced for a study of CXCR3-negative and CXCR3-positive naive CD8 T cells. Study outcomes and limitations: When CXCR3-positive naive cells were set against CXCR3-negative naive cells, the former had more hydrophobic TRB CDR3s.

A word on this clonotype: Its antigen remains unknown.

cDNA libraries for TRB were generated by 5' RACE incorporating UMI labels. TCRdb reprocessed the 5' RACE reads; each CDR3 protein has one entry and no DNA is given. This sample contains roughly 56,000 distinct CDR3 sequences. CDR3 length: 15 residues. The gene calls are TRBV12-3 or TRBV12-4 and TRBJ2-7; TCRdb's D gene call, TRBD1, goes unchecked for lack of DNA. The sequence was collected from a human donor in good health. Some clones in this sample may be carry-over from other donors' samples. The sequencing sample was made of naive CXCR3- CD8+ T cells from blood. Regarding subset: CD45RO-CCR7+CD27+CD95- naive CD8+ T cells lacking CXCR3 (TNR3-). The CDR3 spells CASSLGQGLIYEQYF.